This T cell receptor beta chain appears in the sequencing data of a study of cytomegalovirus exposure and HLA in healthy donors (dated by TCRdb to about 2017). Concerning the study at large: An earlier analysis of several hundred of the donors reported under 300 Gb of sequence data and 95 million to 130 million unique TCR beta sequences obtained from about 170 million T cells. Typing coverage differed by locus: A, B, C, DRB1 and DQB1 were typed in roughly 620-630 donors, DQA1 in about 550, DPA1 in some 610, and DPB1 in 450 to 480. Every discovery cohort repertoire had been produced on one sequencing platform. The study was designed to test whether signatures of past pathogen exposure could be identified by cataloging public T cell receptors. Among about 370 genotyped donors of the cohort, an average of approximately 240,000 unique TCR beta nucleotide sequences was sequenced per donor, of which approximately 19% were non-productive. An early release that covered some 640 HLA-typed donors contained approximately 320 gigabases of sequencing data and about 84 million unique TCR sequences. In the later analysis, no new phenotypic data were used to find candidate immune exposures; instead, reliance was placed on TCR beta sequences and their occurrence across donors. A separate validation cohort of roughly 110 different subjects was used in addition to the roughly 670-subject first cohort. To predict cytomegalovirus infection status, the study combined high-throughput TCR immunosequencing, statistical association of individual TCRs with disease status, and machine learning. Among the approximately 420 genotyped donors, more than 70% belonged to the genetic ancestry cluster associated with self-reported Caucasian donors. A later analysis re-examined previously published TCR beta repertoires from just over 650 donors and added high-resolution HLA genotyping to investigate patterns of TCR occurrence. Several DR-DQ haplotypes were handled as single units for association and clustering because linkage in the cohort was strong. To decide whether each TCR beta V gene segment behaved as functional or pseudogenic, an earlier analysis of some 540 of the donors relied on high-throughput TCR beta sequencing. A later genetic analysis used genome-wide SNP genotypes for about 55% of the 666 donors, treating that subset as a discovery cohort. Donor age, sex, ethnicity and CMV serostatus were collected together with the repertoire data. Both class I and class II loci were covered by HLA typing, at four-digit resolution. The T cell repertoires of several hundred subjects were profiled by immunosequencing and related to cytomegalovirus serostatus.

Overall study results and their limits: In an earlier analysis of more than 500 of the donors, most TCR beta V segments appeared in productive rearrangements about 87% or about 30% of the time, broadly matching IMGT annotations. Correlated functional status among segregating V segments might be attributable to linkage disequilibrium, but an unknown experimental factor could not be ruled out. For the cohort, immune exposure information was limited to CMV serostatus. A later analysis found that HLA-associated TCR beta chains were more clonally expanded and had lower generation probabilities than equally common non-associated chains. Specific HLA alleles were associated with 16,951 TCR beta sequences at a false discovery rate of 0.05 in a later analysis. In a later analysis, most CMV-associated TCR beta chains were found to appear HLA-restricted, with HLA associations seemingly driven largely by CMV exposure. In a later analysis, several top co-occurrence clusters were reported to appear linked to parvovirus B19, influenza, CMV and Epstein-Barr virus. The sequencing pipeline was judged likely to have produced a cluster of highly shared sequence variants as a technical artifact. Presence/absence analyses assumed roughly uniform sequencing depth across donors, an assumption that may not hold. In a later analysis, TCR association rates were found to vary across HLA loci, with the most associated TCRs seen for DRB1 alleles and the fewest for HLA-C alleles. The authors suggested that the approach could potentially be extended to other disease states and immunological phenotypes. In this cohort, only TCR beta chains were sequenced, and detectable features were limited by the absence of alpha or paired-chain data. A later genetic analysis reported fewer N-insertions in productive TCRs among donors in an Asian-associated ancestry cluster than the roughly 700-donor mean. HLA typing was unavailable for some donors at each locus, so association tests used only the typed subset. A further reported finding was that TCR beta sequences accurately predicted the HLA-A and HLA-B alleles for most subjects in the first cohort. In vitro tests confirmed that a few of the cytomegalovirus-associated TCR beta chains recognize cytomegalovirus antigens. When HLA alleles, especially DR and DQ, strongly co-occurred, attributing TCR associations to individual alleles was difficult. Some IMGT-functional V segments, including TRBV6-2 and TRBV6-3, could not be told apart with the 87-base-pair reads, so those segments were excluded. Cytomegalovirus status was reported to be diagnosed by the classifier with high specificity and sensitivity in both the original and validation cohorts. A later genetic analysis associated a missense DCLRE1C variant with V-gene and J-gene trimming of TCR beta chains, and an independent cohort replicated the association. In the study, approximately 160 TCR beta chains were listed as associated with cytomegalovirus. Because counts were too low, roughly 16 rarely observed V segments, including chromosome 9 orphons, were left out of the earlier analysis of several hundred of the donors. Across donors, most TCR sequences were observed very rarely, whereas some public TCRs were present in many individuals.

The cohort was made up of several hundred healthy bone marrow donors. At the time of sampling, all cohort members were nominally healthy, though unrecorded immune exposures were likely present. The donor was CMV seronegative and belonged to the group of 350 or so seronegative cohort members. Every donor gave a peripheral blood sample, and the peripheral blood mononuclear cells from that sample were used for TCR beta sequencing. The Qiagen DNeasy Blood Extraction Kit was used to extract genomic DNA from the blood cell samples. This clone came up a few times. The target of this receptor is not known. No quality values exist for individual bases; no much larger clone is one base distant. The germline V gene sets CDR1 to SGHVS and CDR2 to FQNEAQ. The CDR3, from cysteine to phenylalanine, totals 15 residues. CDR3 DNA only is kept here, 45 bases in frame from base 1. Compared with germline, V lacks 8 bases and J lacks 1 base; bases without a gene match: 9.

Library construction relied on the immunoSEQ multiplex PCR assay. A mixture of 60 forward primers for TCR Vbeta segments and 13 reverse primers for TCR Jbeta segments was used in the multiplex PCR. The CDR3 region of rearranged TCR beta genes was amplified from genomic DNA by a multiplex PCR assay. On the Illumina HiSeq System, the amplified TCR beta libraries were sequenced as 87-base-pair reads. On the authors' methods: A later analysis counted approximately 74 million unique TCR beta chains across the 666 repertoires, and around 12 million of these chains were shared by at least two donors. Raw reads were error-corrected and collapsed into unique sequences by a nearest-neighbor algorithm in which closely related sequences were merged to remove PCR and sequencing errors. Alignment of CDR3 sequences to IMGT reference sequences was used to assign V, D and J gene segments. For a sequence to be retained, a match of at least six nucleotides was required to both a V gene segment and a J gene segment. Rearrangements were called productive when the CDR3 lacked stop codons and stayed in frame with V and J; all others were non-productive. CDR3 was defined by IMGT convention, running from the second conserved V-encoded cysteine to the conserved J-encoded phenylalanine. Sequences without an unambiguous match to a single V gene segment were excluded from the earlier analysis of approximately 560 of the donors. An earlier analysis of fewer than 650 of the donors classified V segments as functional when productive rearrangements were above 56.7% and as segregating when the standard deviation between donors was above 5%. A statistical classification framework was developed to diagnose cytomegalovirus status using the catalog of TCR beta chain sequences. In a later analysis, V and J genes were assigned by comparing TCR nucleotide sequences against IMGT/GENE-DB human TR gene sequences. The TCRdist pipeline was used in a later analysis to assign CDR3 sequences and most-parsimonious VDJ recombination scenarios. In a later analysis, each TCR beta chain was defined by its CDR3 amino acid sequence together with its V-gene family, and reads lacking a unique V-gene family were excluded. A later analysis removed 450 to 600 highly shared, low-generation-probability nucleotide sequences to deal with suspected cross-contamination and a sequencing artifact. In a later analysis, a clonal expansion index for each public chain was calculated from normalized within-repertoire ranks of inferred template counts. In a later analysis, generation probabilities were computed using a VDJ recombination model fitted to out-of-frame rearrangements, and the results were checked against IGoR. Hypergeometric tests were used in a later analysis to score TCR-TCR, TCR-HLA and TCR-CMV co-occurrence, with a repertoire-size bias correction applied to the TCR pairs. To estimate false discovery rates, a later analysis permuted the HLA or CMV assignments 20 times. In a later analysis, co-occurring TCRs were grouped with DBSCAN, and TCRdist sequence similarity was added when clustering was performed within HLA-allele-positive subsets. Co-occurrence clustering excluded repertoires with fewer than 30,000 or more than 120,000 public chains, plus five with anomalous nucleotide sharing. TCRdb's version of the immuneACCESS table is confined to in-frame rearrangements and falls short of the full clone set. An unresolved V gene accounts for under half of the shortfall where checked; the remainder is of unknown origin. The D gene and trimming were derived from the DNA, and the V and J assignments and clone size from that table. Present in this sample are about 130,000 clones, about three quarters of which were seen just once. The biggest ten clones account for 3.9% of the sample.

Sequenced input: PBMCs. This clonotype was sampled from a male donor in good health and CMV-seronegative. Recombination connected TRBV7-8 to TRBJ1-1; 8 of the junction bases match TRBD1. The DNA reads TGTGCCAGCTACGACAGGGGACGGAGGAACACTGAAGCTTTCTTT. Its translation is CASYDRGRRNTEAFF. Supplemented by the reference TRBV7-8 and TRBJ1-1 proteins around the CDR3, the complete variable domain is GAGVSQSPRYKVAKRGQDVALRCDPISGHVSLFWYQQALGQGPEFLTYFQNEAQLDKSGLPSDRFFAERPEGSVSTLKIQRTQQEDSAVYLCASYDRGRRNTEAFFGQGTRLTVV.